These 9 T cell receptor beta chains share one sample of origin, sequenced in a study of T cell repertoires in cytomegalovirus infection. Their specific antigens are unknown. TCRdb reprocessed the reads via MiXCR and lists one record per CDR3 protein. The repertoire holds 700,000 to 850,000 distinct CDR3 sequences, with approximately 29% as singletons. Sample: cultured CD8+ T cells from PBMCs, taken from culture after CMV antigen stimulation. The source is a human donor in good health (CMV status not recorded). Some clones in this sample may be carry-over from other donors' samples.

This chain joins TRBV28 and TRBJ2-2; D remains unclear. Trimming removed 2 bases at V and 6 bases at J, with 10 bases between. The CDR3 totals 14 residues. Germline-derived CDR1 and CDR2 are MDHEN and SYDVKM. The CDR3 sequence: CASSLPTIPGELFF. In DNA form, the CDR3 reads TGTGCCAGCAGTTTACCCACTATCCCCGGGGAGCTGTTTTTT.

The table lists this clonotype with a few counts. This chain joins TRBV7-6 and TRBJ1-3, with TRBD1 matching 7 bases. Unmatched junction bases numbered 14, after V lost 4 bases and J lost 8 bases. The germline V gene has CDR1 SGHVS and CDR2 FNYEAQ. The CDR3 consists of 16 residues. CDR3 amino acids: CASSSIYGTVPDTIYF. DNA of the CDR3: TGTGCCAGCAGCTCCATCTACGGGACAGTACCGGACACCATATATTTT. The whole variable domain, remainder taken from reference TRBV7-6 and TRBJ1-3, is GAGVSQSPRYKVTKRGQDVALRCDPISGHVSLYWYRQALGQGPEFLTYFNYEAQQDKSGLPNDRFSAERPEGSISTLTIQRTEQRDSAMYRCASSSIYGTVPDTIYFGEGSWLTVV.

The CDR3 DNA sequence: TGTGCCATCGGGGTCCCGACACGACCGGGGGACTATGGCTACACCTTC. Its translation is CAIGVPTRPGDYGYTF. The chain joins TRBV10-3 to TRBJ1-2, with TRBD1 as a possible D gene (5 bases). CDR1 and CDR2 (germline): ENHRY, SYGVKD. The CDR3 consists of 16 residues. The V end lost 8 bases, the J end lost 3 bases, and 22 bases lay between the germline ends.

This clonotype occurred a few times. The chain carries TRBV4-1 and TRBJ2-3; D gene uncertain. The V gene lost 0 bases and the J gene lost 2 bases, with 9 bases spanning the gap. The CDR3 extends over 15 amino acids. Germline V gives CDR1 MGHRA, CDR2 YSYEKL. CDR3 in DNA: TGCGCCAGCAGCCAAGATGAAGGTCCCACAGATACGCAGTATTTT. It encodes CASSQDEGPTDTQYF.

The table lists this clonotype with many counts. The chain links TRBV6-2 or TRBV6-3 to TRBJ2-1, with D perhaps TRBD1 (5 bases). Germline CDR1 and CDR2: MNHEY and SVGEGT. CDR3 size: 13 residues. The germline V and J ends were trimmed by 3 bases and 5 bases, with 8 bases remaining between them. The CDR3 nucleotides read TGTGCCAGCAGTTATAGCAGGGACAATGAGCAGTTCTTC. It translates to CASSYSRDNEQFF.

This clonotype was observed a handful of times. For the CDR3, the DNA is TGTGCCAGCAGCCGTATGACAGGGGGAGCCTATGGCTACACCTTC. Encoded protein: CASSRMTGGAYGYTF. The chain combines TRBV7-9 with TRBJ1-2, with 9 bases aligning to TRBD1. CDR1 and CDR2 from the germline V gene are SEHNR and FQNEAQ (reference sequence). The CDR3 extends over 15 amino acids. The J segment lost 4 bases and the V segment lost 5 bases, leaving 8 bases of the junction unmatched.

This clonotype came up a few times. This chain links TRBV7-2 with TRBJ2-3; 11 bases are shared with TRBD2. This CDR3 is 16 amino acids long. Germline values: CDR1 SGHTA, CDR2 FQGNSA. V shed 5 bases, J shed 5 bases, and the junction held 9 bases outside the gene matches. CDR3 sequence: CASSPLSGGVLDTQYF. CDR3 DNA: TGTGCCAGCAGCCCGCTTAGCGGGGGGGTGTTAGATACGCAGTATTTT. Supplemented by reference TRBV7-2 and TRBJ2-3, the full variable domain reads GAGVSQSPSNKVTEKGKDVELRCDPISGHTALYWYRQSLGQGLEFLIYFQGNSAPDKSGLPSDRFSAERTGGSVSTLTIQRTQQEDSAVYLCASSPLSGGVLDTQYFGPGTRLTVL.

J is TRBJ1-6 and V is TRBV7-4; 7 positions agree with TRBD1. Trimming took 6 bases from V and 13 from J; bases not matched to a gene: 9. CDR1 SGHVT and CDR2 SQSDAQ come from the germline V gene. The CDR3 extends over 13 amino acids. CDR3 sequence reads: CASRDGQVGPLHF. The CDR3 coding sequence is TGTGCCAGCAGGGACGGACAGGTTGGGCCCCTCCACTTT.

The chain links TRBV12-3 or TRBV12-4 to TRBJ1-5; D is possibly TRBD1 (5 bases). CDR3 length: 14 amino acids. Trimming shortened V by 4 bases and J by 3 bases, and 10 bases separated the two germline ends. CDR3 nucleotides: TGTGCCAGCAGTTGGGACGCTCACAATCAGCCCCAGCATTTT. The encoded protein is CASSWDAHNQPQHF.